The entry below gives a single TCR beta chain sequence along with its context. Method: immunoSEQ multiplex PCR; TCRdb's copy keeps in-frame clones and lacks some. The sample lists approximately 46,000 clones, more than 70% occurring once. The germline gives CDR1 SEHNR, CDR2 FQNEAQ (reference sequence). V lost 4 bases and J 4 bases, leaving 16 bases between the germline ends. CDR3 length equals 15 residues. The data originate from a study of blood T cell repertoires in COVID-19. Sample: peripheral blood. This TCR came from a human donor in a cohort sampled during active COVID-19. The chain joins TRBV7-9 to TRBJ1-1; tentative D call: TRBD1 (6 bases). CDR3 sequence: CASSWGRGPGTEAFF. CDR3 nucleotides: TGTGCCAGCAGCTGGGGGCGGGGGCCGGGCACTGAAGCTTTCTTT. Filled out from reference TRBV7-9 and TRBJ1-1, the complete variable domain reads DTGVSQNPRHKITKRGQNVTFRCDPISEHNRLYWYRQTLGQGPEFLTYFQNEAQLEKSRLLSDRFSAERPKGSFSTLEIQRTEQGDSAMYLCASSWGRGPGTEAFFGQGTRLTVV.